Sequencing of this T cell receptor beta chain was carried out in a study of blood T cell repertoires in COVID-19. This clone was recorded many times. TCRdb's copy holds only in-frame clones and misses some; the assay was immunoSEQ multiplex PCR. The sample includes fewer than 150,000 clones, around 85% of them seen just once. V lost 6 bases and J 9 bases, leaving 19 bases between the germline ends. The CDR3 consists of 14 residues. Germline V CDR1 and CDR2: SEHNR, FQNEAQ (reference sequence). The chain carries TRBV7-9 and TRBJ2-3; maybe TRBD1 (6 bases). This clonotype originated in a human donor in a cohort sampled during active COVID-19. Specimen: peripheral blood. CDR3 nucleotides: TGTGCCAGCAGTTTCAGACAGGTGGAAGAAACGCAGTATTTT. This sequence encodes CASSFRQVEETQYF.